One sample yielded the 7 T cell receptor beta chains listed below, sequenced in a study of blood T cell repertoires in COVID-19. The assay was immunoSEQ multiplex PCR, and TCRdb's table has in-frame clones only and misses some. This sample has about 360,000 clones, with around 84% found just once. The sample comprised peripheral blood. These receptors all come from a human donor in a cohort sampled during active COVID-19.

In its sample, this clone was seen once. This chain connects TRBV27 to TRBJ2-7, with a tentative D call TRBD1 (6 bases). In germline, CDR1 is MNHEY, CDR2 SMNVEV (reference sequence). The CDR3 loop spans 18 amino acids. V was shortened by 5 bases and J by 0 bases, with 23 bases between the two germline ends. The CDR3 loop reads CASSPTSPTGPSSYEQYF. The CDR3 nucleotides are TGTGCCAGCAGTCCGACAAGCCCGACAGGACCAAGCTCCTACGAGCAGTACTTC.

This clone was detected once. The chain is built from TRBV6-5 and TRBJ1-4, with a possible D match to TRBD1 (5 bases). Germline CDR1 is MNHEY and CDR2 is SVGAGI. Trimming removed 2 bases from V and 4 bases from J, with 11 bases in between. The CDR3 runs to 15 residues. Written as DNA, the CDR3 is TGTGCCAGCAGTTACCGTCGGACAAGTAATGAAAAACTGTTTTTT. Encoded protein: CASSYRRTSNEKLFF.

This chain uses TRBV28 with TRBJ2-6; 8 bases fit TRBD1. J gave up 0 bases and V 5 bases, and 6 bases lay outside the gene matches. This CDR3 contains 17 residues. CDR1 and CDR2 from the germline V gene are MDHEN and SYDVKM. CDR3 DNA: TGTGCCAGCAGTCTCCGGGACAGGAGCTCTGGGGCCAACGTCCTGACTTTC. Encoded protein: CASSLRDRSSGANVLTF.

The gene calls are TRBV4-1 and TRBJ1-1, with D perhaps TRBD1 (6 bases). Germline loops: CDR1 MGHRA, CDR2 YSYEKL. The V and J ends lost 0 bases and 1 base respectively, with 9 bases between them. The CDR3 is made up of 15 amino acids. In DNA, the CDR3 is TGCGCCAGCAGCCAAGATGGGGGCCCGAACACTGAAGCTTTCTTT. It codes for CASSQDGGPNTEAFF.

CDR3 coding DNA: TGTGCCAGCAGCTTTGGAAGCGGGAGGGCGTGGTACAATGAGCAGTTCTTC. It codes for CASSFGSGRAWYNEQFF. J is TRBJ2-1 and V is TRBV5-4; TRBD2 aligns across 10 bases. The CDR3 has 17 residues. Trimming took 2 bases from V and 4 from J; bases not matched to a gene: 9. Germline CDR1 and CDR2: SGHNT and YYREEE (reference sequence).

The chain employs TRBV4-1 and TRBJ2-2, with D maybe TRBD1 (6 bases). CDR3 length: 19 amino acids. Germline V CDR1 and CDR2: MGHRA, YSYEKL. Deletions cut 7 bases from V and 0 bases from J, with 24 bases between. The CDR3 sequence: CASTSPLAPTGANTGELFF. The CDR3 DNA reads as TGCGCCAGCACCTCTCCCCTTGCCCCGACAGGCGCGAACACCGGGGAGCTGTTTTTT.

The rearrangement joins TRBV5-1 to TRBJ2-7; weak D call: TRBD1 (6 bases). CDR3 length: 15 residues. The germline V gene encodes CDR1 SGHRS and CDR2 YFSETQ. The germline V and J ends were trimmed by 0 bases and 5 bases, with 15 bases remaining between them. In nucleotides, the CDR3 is TGCGCCAGCAGCTTGGCGGGGACGACAGGTCACGAGCAGTACTTC. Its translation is CASSLAGTTGHEQYF.